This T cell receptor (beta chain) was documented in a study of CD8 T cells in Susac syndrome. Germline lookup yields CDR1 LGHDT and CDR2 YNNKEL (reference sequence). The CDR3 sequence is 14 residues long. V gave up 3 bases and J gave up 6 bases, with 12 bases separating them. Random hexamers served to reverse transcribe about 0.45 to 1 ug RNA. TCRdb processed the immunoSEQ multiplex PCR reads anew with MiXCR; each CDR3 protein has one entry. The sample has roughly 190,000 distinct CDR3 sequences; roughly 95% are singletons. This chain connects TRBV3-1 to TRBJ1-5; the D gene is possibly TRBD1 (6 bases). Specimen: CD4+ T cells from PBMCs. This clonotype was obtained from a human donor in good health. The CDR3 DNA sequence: TGTGCCAGCAGCCACAACAGGGCCGGTCAGCCCCAGCATTTT. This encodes CASSHNRAGQPQHF.